Presented here are 5 T cell receptor beta chains from one specimen sequenced in a study of OX40 agonist ivuxolimab in advanced cancers. Libraries were prepared by immunoSEQ multiplex PCR; TCRdb keeps only in-frame clonotypes and omits some of them. The sample includes 50,000 to 60,000 clones, almost 90% of them seen just once. Sequenced here: CD4+ or CD8+ T cells sorted from blood, sampled in a trial of the OX40 agonist ivuxolimab. These receptor sequences come from an adult with an advanced solid tumor such as melanoma, head and neck, liver or kidney cancer.

The chain couples TRBV27 to TRBJ1-1, with 7 bases matching TRBD1. This CDR3 is built from 16 residues. The V segment lost 3 bases and the J segment 2 bases; nucleotides outside the gene matches: 9. In germline, CDR1 is MNHEY, CDR2 SMNVEV (reference sequence). In DNA, the CDR3 is TGTGCCAGCAGTTTTGGGTCGGGACAGATCAACACTGAAGCTTTCTTT. It is translated as CASSFGSGQINTEAFF.

The gene calls are TRBV5-1 and TRBJ1-2; perhaps TRBD1 as D (6 bases). Trimming shortened V by 0 bases and J by 4 bases, and 13 bases separated the two germline ends. Per germline, CDR1 SGHRS and CDR2 YFSETQ. This CDR3 has 15 amino acids. CDR3: CASSLEGVGLYGYTF. The CDR3 bases are TGCGCCAGCAGCTTGGAGGGGGTTGGCCTCTATGGCTACACCTTC. Variable domain in full (rest from reference TRBV5-1 and TRBJ1-2): KAGVTQTPRYLIKTRGQQVTLSCSPISGHRSVSWYQQTPGQGLQFLFEYFSETQRNKGNFPGRFSGRQFSNSRSEMNVSTLELGDSALYLCASSLEGVGLYGYTFGSGTRLTVV.

This chain uses TRBV6-4 with TRBJ1-5; TRBD1 is a possible D gene (6 bases). V lost 5 bases, J lost 1 base, and 12 bases lay in between. The CDR3 has 15 residues. The germline CDR1 and CDR2 sequences are MRHNA and SNTAGT. The CDR3 sequence: CASSLQGGSNQPQHF. The CDR3 DNA reads TGTGCCAGCAGTTTACAGGGCGGGAGCAATCAGCCCCAGCATTTT.

This chain links TRBV2 with TRBJ2-1, with TRBD2 identical over 9 bases. The CDR3 totals 16 residues. The trim removed 3 bases at V and 6 bases at J, leaving 9 bases unmatched. Per the germline V gene, CDR1 is SNHLY and CDR2 is FYNNEI. This CDR3 is CASSDLGVAGANEQFF. DNA for the CDR3: TGTGCCAGCAGTGATCTTGGGGTAGCGGGGGCCAATGAGCAGTTCTTC.

The chain combines TRBV11-2 with TRBJ2-3; tentatively, D is TRBD2 (5 bases). CDR3 length: 16 amino acids. Germline CDR1 SGHAT, CDR2 FQNNGV. The V end lost 0 bases, the J end lost 0 bases, and 10 bases lay between the germline ends. The CDR3 protein is CASSLDLDSSTDTQYF. CDR3 nucleotide sequence: TGTGCCAGCAGCTTAGATTTGGACTCCAGCACAGATACGCAGTATTTT.